A single sample is the source of the 9 T cell receptor beta chains below, sequenced in a study of blood T cell repertoires in COVID-19. Assay: immunoSEQ multiplex PCR; the TCRdb copy retains only in-frame clones and omits some. The sample has 430,000 or so clones, roughly 88% seen once. Sequencing was performed on PBMCs or T cells enriched from blood (not recorded which). These TCRs come from a middle-aged woman who had recovered from COVID-19.

V gene TRBV5-4 combines with J gene TRBJ2-7; 8 nucleotides line up with TRBD2. Germline V CDR1 and CDR2: SGHNT, YYREEE (reference sequence). This CDR3 contains 15 residues. Unmatched junction bases numbered 10, after V lost 2 bases and J lost 6 bases. This chain's CDR3 is CASSLRAGVFGEQYF. The CDR3 DNA is TGTGCCAGCAGCTTACGAGCGGGAGTCTTCGGCGAGCAGTACTTC. The whole variable domain, filled in from reference TRBV5-4 and TRBJ2-7, reads ETGVTQSPTHLIKTRGQQVTLRCSSQSGHNTVSWYQQALGQGPQFIFQYYREEENGRGNFPPRFSGLQFPNYSSELNVNALELDDSALYLCASSLRAGVFGEQYFGPGTRLTVT.

The chain has TRBV7-8 and TRBJ1-5; perhaps TRBD1 as D (5 bases). Germline V CDR1 and CDR2: SGHVS, FQNEAQ. The germline V and J ends were trimmed by 1 base and 5 bases, with 12 bases remaining between them. The CDR3 has 15 residues. The CDR3 loop reads CASSLEQGVHQPQHF. In DNA, the CDR3 is TGTGCCAGCAGCTTAGAGCAAGGGGTACATCAGCCCCAGCATTTT.

The CDR3 here is CSVGLAETQYF. For the CDR3, the DNA is TGCAGCGTTGGACTAGCGGAGACCCAGTACTTC. The chain recombines TRBV29-1 with TRBJ2-5, with 8 bases lining up with TRBD2. Germline V gives CDR1 SQVTM, CDR2 ANQGSEA. With V trimmed by 4 bases and J by 5 bases, 0 bases remained unmatched. The length of the CDR3 is 11 residues. The full variable domain, with the rest looked up from reference TRBV29-1 and TRBJ2-5, is SAVISQKPSRDICQRGTSLTIQCQVDSQVTMMFWYRQQPGQSLTLIATANQGSEATYESGFVIDKFPISRPNLTFSTLTVSNMSPEDSSIYLCSVGLAETQYFGPGTRLLVL.

V is TRBV19 and J is TRBJ1-4; D uncertain. The germline V and J ends were trimmed by 4 bases and 6 bases, with 18 bases remaining between them. The CDR3 length is 16 residues. Per germline, CDR1 LNHDA and CDR2 SQIVND (reference sequence). CDR3 sequence (DNA): TGTGCCAGTAGTACTCGTCGGGGTGCAGGTTATGAAAAACTGTTTTTT. This codes for CASSTRRGAGYEKLFF.

The rearrangement links TRBV4-3 to TRBJ2-1; 7 nucleotides align to TRBD2. With 0 bases clipped from V and 2 bases from J, the junction kept 4 bases outside the gene matches. This CDR3 comprises 16 residues. Germline V lookup: CDR1 LGHNA, CDR2 YSLEER. The CDR3 DNA is TGCGCCAGCAGCCAAGAGGCGGGAGTAGCCTACAATGAGCAGTTCTTC. Residues: CASSQEAGVAYNEQFF.

The J gene is TRBJ2-5, the V gene TRBV7-2; D unclear. Germline CDR1 and CDR2: SGHTA and FQGNSA. V lost 2 bases to trimming and J lost 7 bases, with 14 bases between them. The CDR3 consists of 14 residues. The CDR3 DNA reads as TGTGCCAGCAGCTTAACGGCTAGTAGTTGGACCCAGTACTTC. It specifies CASSLTASSWTQYF.

The rearrangement links TRBV21-1 to TRBJ2-1; the D segment call TRBD1 is taken from the table without a DNA check. TRBV21-1 is tagged as a pseudogene. The CDR3 runs to 22 residues. CDR3 residues: CASSKDPDSEKANLSSYNEQFF. CDR3 coding DNA: TGTGCCAGCAGCAAAGACCCAGACAGTGAAAAAGCAAATTTAAGCTCCTACAATGAGCAGTTCTTC.

V usage is TRBV5-5 and J usage is TRBJ2-7; maybe TRBD2 (7 bases). The length of the CDR3 is 15 residues. The germline V gene encodes CDR1 SGHKS and CDR2 YYEKEE (reference sequence). The ends were cut back, 0 bases at V and 1 base at J, with 11 bases in the middle. DNA for the CDR3: TGTGCCAGCAGCTTGGGGCGGGGGCTATCCTACGAGCAGTACTTC. As protein: CASSLGRGLSYEQYF. The variable domain in full, completed from reference TRBV5-5 and TRBJ2-7, reads DAGVTQSPTHLIKTRGQQVTLRCSPISGHKSVSWYQQVLGQGPQFIFQYYEKEERGRGNFPDRFSARQFPNYSSELNVNALLLGDSALYLCASSLGRGLSYEQYFGPGTRLTVT.

This clone has a handful of counts. The rearrangement joins TRBV24-1 to TRBJ2-5; D is unresolved. The CDR3 covers 11 residues. The germline V gene encodes CDR1 KGHDR and CDR2 SFDVKD. V lost 9 bases and J 0 bases, leaving 4 bases between the germline ends. DNA for the CDR3: TGTGCCACCGAGTACCAAGAGACCCAGTACTTC. Translation gives CATEYQETQYF.